This T cell receptor (beta chain) was retrieved from a study of blood T cells in healthy people across ages. Study-wide context: Template-switching capture recovered about one barcoded beta molecule per two T cells.

Donors were systemically healthy Caucasian individuals from Russia aged 6 to 90 years. No fewer than 5.5 micrograms of total RNA were isolated from every sample. This clonotype was counted a few times. CDR3 length: 15 residues. The germline V gene has CDR1 SNHLY and CDR2 FYNNEI. Losses at the gene ends were 8 bases for V and 6 bases for J; bases not matched to a gene: 12. Combining a sample-barcoded 5' primer with a J-beta primer mix, a second PCR ran for about 6 to 11 cycles. Each CDR3 protein is one row after TCRdb ran MiXCR on the 5' RACE reads. The sample includes about 800,000 distinct CDR3 sequences, about 46% of them seen just once.

The receptor comes from a man older than 75 in good health. Sequencing was done on a sample of blood. The V call is TRBV2, the J call TRBJ2-1; 8 nucleotides match TRBD2. CDR3 loop: CASRAGLGRVNEQFF. The CDR3 DNA reads TGTGCCAGCCGCGCGGGACTAGGGCGGGTCAATGAGCAGTTCTTC.